The rows below give T cell receptor beta chains drawn from one sample of a study of T cells after yellow fever vaccination. Each CDR3 protein gets one entry after TCRdb re-called the 5' RACE reads with MiXCR. The sample has roughly 250,000 distinct CDR3 sequences, 10% to 15% seen once. The sample here was CD4+ T cells sorted from PBMCs, taken 45 days after the yellow fever booster vaccination. These TCRs come from a man under 40 who received the YFV17D yellow fever vaccine. Each CDR3 is given with its conserved first and last residue. D genes are given only for firm matches. Clone sizes are given selectively: once, few, many, or a class where the clone is expanded.

j_call clone_size v_call d_call cdr3_aa cdr3_nt
TRBJ2-2 few TRBV7-2 TRBD2 CASSREATGELFF TGTGCCAGCAGCCGGGAGGCCACCGGGGAGCTGTTTTTT
TRBJ2-7 . TRBV20-1 TRBD2 CSPAGGGEQYF TGCAGTCCCGCGGGGGGCGGCGAGCAGTACTTC
TRBJ2-5 few TRBV12-3/TRBV12-4 . CASRRRQQETQYF TGTGCCAGCAGACGAAGACAGCAAGAGACCCAGTACTTC
TRBJ1-1 . TRBV12-3/TRBV12-4 . CASSLGGGRYTEAFF TGTGCCAGCAGTTTAGGGGGCGGACGATACACTGAAGCTTTCTTT
TRBJ2-1 few TRBV11-2 TRBD2 CASRSTAGRTSGSLSYNEQFF TGTGCCAGCAGGTCCACGGCGGGAAGGACTAGCGGGAGTCTTTCCTACAATGAGCAGTTCTTC
TRBJ2-7 . TRBV12-3/TRBV12-4 . CASRPGTTAYEQYF TGTGCCAGCAGGCCGGGAACGACCGCCTACGAGCAGTACTTC
TRBJ2-3 . TRBV7-9 TRBD2 CAIPAGGPRDTQYF TGTGCCATACCCGCGGGAGGCCCTCGAGATACGCAGTATTTT
TRBJ1-5 few TRBV5-1 . CASSLAGSGGNQPQHF TGCGCCAGCAGCTTGGCCGGATCCGGGGGTAATCAGCCCCAGCATTTT
TRBJ1-5 few TRBV10-3 TRBD1 CAISEGTGVQPQHF TGTGCCATCAGTGAGGGGACAGGGGTCCAGCCCCAGCATTTT
TRBJ2-7 few TRBV5-1 TRBD2 CASSSGLVTFGEQYF TGCGCCAGCAGCTCGGGACTAGTCACCTTCGGCGAGCAGTACTTC
TRBJ1-5 . TRBV27 . CASSLYRSGQPQHF TGTGCCAGCAGTTTATACCGAAGCGGGCAGCCCCAGCATTTT
TRBJ1-3 few TRBV7-9 TRBD1 CASSRLGQGALDTIYF TGTGCCAGCAGCCGTCTGGGACAGGGGGCGTTGGACACCATATATTTT
TRBJ2-1 . TRBV7-2 . CASSLSYSEQFF TGTGCCAGCAGCTTATCTTACAGTGAGCAGTTCTTC
TRBJ2-2 . TRBV19 TRBD1 CASSPGQVAGELFF TGTGCCAGTAGTCCCGGACAGGTCGCCGGGGAGCTGTTTTTT
TRBJ1-6 . TRBV6-2/TRBV6-3 . CASGISPLHF TGTGCCAGCGGAATTTCACCCCTCCACTTT
TRBJ2-5 . TRBV7-6 . CASSLASATRGETQYF TGTGCCAGCAGCTTAGCGTCGGCAACAAGGGGGGAGACCCAGTACTTC
TRBJ2-7 . TRBV7-2 . CASSLLTSDGYEQYF TGTGCCAGCAGCTTATTAACTAGTGACGGGTACGAGCAGTACTTC
TRBJ2-2 few TRBV7-2 TRBD1 CASDRVNTGELFF TGTGCCAGCGACAGGGTAAACACCGGGGAGCTGTTTTTT
TRBJ2-1 . TRBV5-1 . CASSLRDVNEQFF TGCGCCAGCAGCTTGCGGGACGTCAATGAGCAGTTCTTC
TRBJ2-1 . TRBV24-1 TRBD2 CATSESSGTDNEQFF TGTGCCACCAGTGAGTCTAGCGGGACTGACAATGAGCAGTTCTTC
TRBJ2-3 . TRBV20-1 TRBD2 CSARGGSPTDTQYF TGCAGTGCTAGGGGGGGGTCCCCCACAGATACGCAGTATTTT
TRBJ1-2 . TRBV4-3 TRBD1 CASSQLNTGQSYGYTF TGCGCCAGCAGCCAGCTTAACACGGGACAGAGCTATGGCTACACCTTC
TRBJ1-1 many TRBV2 . CASSEASTGAFF TGTGCCAGCAGTGAAGCTTCTACAGGGGCTTTCTTT
TRBJ2-6 . TRBV20-1 . CSAQDRGGGSGANVLTF TGCAGTGCCCAAGACAGGGGAGGGGGCTCTGGGGCCAACGTCCTGACTTTC
TRBJ2-1 . TRBV5-1 TRBD2 CASFLREAGGRQFF TGCGCCAGCTTCCTCAGAGAAGCGGGAGGGCGGCAGTTCTTC
TRBJ2-1 . TRBV5-4 . CASTWDYGEQFF TGTGCCAGCACATGGGATTATGGTGAGCAGTTCTTC
TRBJ1-6 . TRBV7-2 . CASSLVAGNNSPLHF TGTGCCAGCAGCTTGGTGGCAGGGAATAATTCACCCCTCCACTTT
TRBJ2-3 few TRBV6-1 TRBD2 CASSPRLAGGPDTQYF TGTGCCAGCAGCCCTCGACTAGCGGGAGGGCCTGATACGCAGTATTTT
TRBJ2-3 . TRBV12-3/TRBV12-4 . CASSLGLRADTQYF TGTGCCAGCAGTTTGGGGCTCAGGGCAGATACGCAGTATTTT
TRBJ2-5 . TRBV6-5 . CASSSKEGFPVEETQYF TGTGCCAGCAGTTCCAAGGAGGGGTTCCCGGTGGAGGAGACCCAGTACTTC
TRBJ2-1 . TRBV30 . CAWSQAARREYNEQFF TGTGCCTGGAGCCAAGCGGCGCGGAGGGAGTACAATGAGCAGTTCTTC
TRBJ2-2 many TRBV12-3/TRBV12-4 . CASSLGGPNTGELFF TGTGCCAGCAGTTTAGGAGGCCCGAACACCGGGGAGCTGTTTTTT
TRBJ2-1 many TRBV7-3 TRBD2 CASSSGTSGVEQFF TGTGCCAGCAGCTCCGGGACTAGCGGAGTTGAGCAGTTCTTC